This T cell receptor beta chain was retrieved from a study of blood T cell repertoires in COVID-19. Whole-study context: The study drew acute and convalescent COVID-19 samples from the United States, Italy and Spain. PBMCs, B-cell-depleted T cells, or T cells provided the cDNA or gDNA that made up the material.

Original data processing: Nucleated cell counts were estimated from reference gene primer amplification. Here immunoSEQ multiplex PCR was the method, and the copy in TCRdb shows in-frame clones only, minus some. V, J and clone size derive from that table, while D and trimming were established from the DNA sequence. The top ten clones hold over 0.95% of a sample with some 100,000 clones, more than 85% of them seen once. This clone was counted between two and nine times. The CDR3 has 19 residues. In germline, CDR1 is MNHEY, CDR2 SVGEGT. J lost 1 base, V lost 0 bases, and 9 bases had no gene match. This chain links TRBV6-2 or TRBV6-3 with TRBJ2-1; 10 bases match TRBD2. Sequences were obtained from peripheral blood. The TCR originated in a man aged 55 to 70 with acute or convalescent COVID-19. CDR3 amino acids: CASSYSGSGRSSSYNEQFF. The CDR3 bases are TGTGCCAGCAGTTACTCAGGTAGCGGGAGGTCCTCTTCCTACAATGAGCAGTTCTTC.